What follows describes a single TCR beta chain. The antigen is unknown. Unique molecular identifiers were incorporated during preparation of the TCRbeta library. TCRdb processed the PCR reads anew with MiXCR; each CDR3 protein has one entry. Among hundreds of thousands of distinct CDR3 sequences listed, about an eighth were seen once. The data stem from a study of T-cell reconstitution after alpha-beta-depleted transplantation in children. Overall study results and limits: T-cell counts and diversity at one year post-transplant came mainly from newly produced T cells. After transplant, at about two months, alpha-beta T cells were reportedly derived from several hundred expanded graft clones.

The material was PBMCs, obtained before TCRalphabeta/CD19-depleted stem cell transplant. The source is a girl aged 2 to 9 with congenital amegakaryocytic thrombocytopenia, due to receive a stem cell transplant.

In DNA, the CDR3 is TGTGCCAGCATAAGGAGCGGATCCTACAATGAGCAGTTCTTC. This sequence encodes CASIRSGSYNEQFF. The chain joins TRBV28 to TRBJ2-1, with D perhaps TRBD2 (5 bases). The CDR3 totals 14 residues. V was cut by 7 bases and J by 1 base, with 11 bases left in between. Germline values: CDR1 MDHEN, CDR2 SYDVKM. The whole variable domain, remainder taken from reference TRBV28 and TRBJ2-1, is DVKVTQSSRYLVKRTGEKVFLECVQDMDHENMFWYRQDPGLGLRLIYFSYDVKMKEKGDIPEGYSVSREKKERFSLILESASTNQTSMYLCASIRSGSYNEQFFGPGTRLTVL.